Below, one T cell receptor (beta chain) is given with its context. The data were produced by immunoSEQ multiplex PCR, yet TCRdb's version contains in-frame clones alone and is incomplete. The table lists roughly 26,000 clones, 80% to 90% of them singletons. This entry belongs to a study of T cell changes during pregnancy in multiple sclerosis. CDR3 length equals 14 residues. Germline assignment: CDR1 LNHDA and CDR2 SQIVND (reference sequence). The V end was cut by 1 base, the J end by 1 base, with 7 bases between. The sample was CD8+ T cells from peripheral blood mononuclear cells, taken in the second trimester of pregnancy. The chain employs TRBV19 and TRBJ1-1; D uncertain. The origin of this receptor is a female donor with multiple sclerosis, enrolled in a pregnancy study. Here the CDR3 reads CASSIGEGNTEAFF. The CDR3 nucleotides read TGTGCCAGTAGTATAGGGGAGGGGAACACTGAAGCTTTCTTT.